This note documents a single T cell receptor beta chain sequence. The identical CDR3 is also encoded by other nucleotide sequences in the sample. This sample is part of a study of technical replicates of blood from a handful of donors. Measured with immunoSEQ multiplex PCR; TCRdb has only the in-frame clones, and not every one. The sample consists of about 84,000 clones, roughly 90% of them appearing once. This receptor was taken from a human donor in good health. Sequences were obtained from T cells isolated from PBMCs.

CDR3 nucleotide sequence: TGTGCTAGCGTGGGGACAGGGGGGAGGAACACTGAAGCTTTCTTT. This gives the protein CASVGTGGRNTEAFF. The gene calls are TRBV5-6 and TRBJ1-1; 11 bases agree with TRBD1. The CDR3 loop spans 15 amino acids. CDR1 is SGHDT, CDR2 YYEEEE, per germline.